Given below is one T cell receptor beta chain in context. Its antigen target is currently unknown. Per-base qualities were not stored, and no clone one base away is much larger. From a lookup of the germline V gene (reference sequence), CDR1 and CDR2 are MNHNY and SVGAGI. Reading from cysteine to phenylalanine, the CDR3 counts 14 amino acids. The read is trimmed to its CDR3 DNA, 42 bases read in frame from base 1. The germline V end is reduced by 6 bases and the J end by 1 base; junction bases left unmatched: 5. Libraries were constructed by 5' RACE. Sequencing instrument: Illumina MiSeq. During library preparation, unique molecular identifiers were attached to individual cDNA molecules so that TCRs could be counted in a quantitative, reproducible way. Turning to the authors' computational methods: The median number of TCRs per sample was some 100,000, ranging from roughly 23,224 to 690,600. V, J and CDR3 annotation of the TCR reads was performed with the Decombinator software suite. To make PS versus PT1 abundance plots, every sample was subsampled to the same number of TCRs (28,000). TCRs were defined as expanded if absent before sensitization and observed at least eight times at the 2-week time point. TCRdb reprocessed the public reads (quality trimming at Q25 with fastp, clone calling with MiXCR) and kept in-frame beta chains. Under each unique CDR3 protein, matching rows form one entry showing the most common genes and DNA. In this record, the V and J calls reflect TCRdb's handling and not the investigators' own analysis. Counted in this sample were about 81,000 distinct CDR3 sequences; 6% to 8.5% of them appeared once. The ten largest clones add up to under 3% of the sample.

The data were taken from a study of human T cells and chemical hapten exposure (dated by TCRdb to about 2021). Regarding the research as a whole: Libraries were pooled for sequencing, and variation in per-sample TCR yields was attributed mainly to small differences in library volumes within the pool. Both TCR alpha and TCR beta chains were sequenced from each blood RNA sample. The study tracked peripheral blood TCR repertoire changes in vivo during primary and secondary sensitization to the hapten diphenylcyclopropenone (DPC) in alopecia patients. What the study reported, not specific to this receptor: After repeated subsampling, changes were observed in the strength of the expansion versus patch-test correlation and in the threshold at which the correlation became significant. The number of TCRs above 1 in 1000 frequency did not change with DPC sensitization; there was no evidence of global repertoire structure alterations.

Total RNA was isolated from unfractionated whole blood collected in Tempus Blood RNA tubes. A handful of healthy volunteers acted as controls for TCR sequencing and had blood drawn at day 0, 2 weeks and 6 weeks. The V and J genes are TRBV6-6 and TRBJ1-1, with 7 central nucleotides matching TRBD1. The origin of this receptor is a male donor in good health. The CDR3 sequence is CASRGQAWNTEAFF. In nucleotides, the sequence is TGTGCCAGCAGAGGACAGGCCTGGAACACTGAAGCTTTCTTT.